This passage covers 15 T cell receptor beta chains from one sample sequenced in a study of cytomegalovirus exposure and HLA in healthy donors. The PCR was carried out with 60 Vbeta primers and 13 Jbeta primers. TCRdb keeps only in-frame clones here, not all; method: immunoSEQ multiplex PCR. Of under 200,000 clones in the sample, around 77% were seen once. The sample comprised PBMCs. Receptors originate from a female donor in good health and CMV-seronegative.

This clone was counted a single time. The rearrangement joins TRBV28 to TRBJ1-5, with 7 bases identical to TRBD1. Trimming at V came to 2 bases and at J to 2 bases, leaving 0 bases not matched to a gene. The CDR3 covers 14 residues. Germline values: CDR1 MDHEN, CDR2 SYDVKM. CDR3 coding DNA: TGTGCCAGCAGTTTAGGGACAGGCAATCAGCCCCAGCATTTT. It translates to CASSLGTGNQPQHF.

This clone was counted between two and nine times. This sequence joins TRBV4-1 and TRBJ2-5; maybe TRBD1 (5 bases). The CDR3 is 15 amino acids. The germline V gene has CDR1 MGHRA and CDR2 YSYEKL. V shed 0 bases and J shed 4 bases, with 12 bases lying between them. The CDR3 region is CASSQEGARGETQYF. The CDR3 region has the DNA TGCGCCAGCAGCCAAGAAGGAGCTAGGGGAGAGACCCAGTACTTC.

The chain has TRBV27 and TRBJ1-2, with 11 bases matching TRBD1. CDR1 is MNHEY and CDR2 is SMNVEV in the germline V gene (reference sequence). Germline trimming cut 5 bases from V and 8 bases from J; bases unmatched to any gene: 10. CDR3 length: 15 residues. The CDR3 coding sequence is TGTGCCAGCAGTGGAGGACAGGGGGCCGTGTGGGGCTACACCTTC. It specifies CASSGGQGAVWGYTF.

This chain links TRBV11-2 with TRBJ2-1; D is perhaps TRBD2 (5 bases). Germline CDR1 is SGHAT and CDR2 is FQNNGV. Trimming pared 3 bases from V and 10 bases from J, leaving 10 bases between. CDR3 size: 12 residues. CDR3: CASSFLEVEQFF. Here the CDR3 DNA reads TGTGCCAGCAGCTTTCTGGAGGTAGAGCAGTTCTTC.

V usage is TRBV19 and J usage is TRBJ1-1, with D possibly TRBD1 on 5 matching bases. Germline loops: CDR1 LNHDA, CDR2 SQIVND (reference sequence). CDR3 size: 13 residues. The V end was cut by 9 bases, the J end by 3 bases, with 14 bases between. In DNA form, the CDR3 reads TGTGCCAGCGGGGGTTACCCGGACACTGAAGCTTTCTTT. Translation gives CASGGYPDTEAFF. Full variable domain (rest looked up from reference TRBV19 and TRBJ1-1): DGGITQSPKYLFRKEGQNVTLSCEQNLNHDAMYWYRQDPGQGLRLIYYSQIVNDFQKGDIAEGYSVSREKKESFPLTVTSAQKNPTAFYLCASGGYPDTEAFFGQGTRLTVV.

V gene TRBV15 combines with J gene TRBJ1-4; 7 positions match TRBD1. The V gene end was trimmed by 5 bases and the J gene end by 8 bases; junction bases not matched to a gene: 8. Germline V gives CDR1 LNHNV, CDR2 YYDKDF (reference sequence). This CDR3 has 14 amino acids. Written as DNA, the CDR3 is TGTGCCACCAGCGGGCCGCGGGACAGAGAAAAACTGTTTTTT. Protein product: CATSGPRDREKLFF.

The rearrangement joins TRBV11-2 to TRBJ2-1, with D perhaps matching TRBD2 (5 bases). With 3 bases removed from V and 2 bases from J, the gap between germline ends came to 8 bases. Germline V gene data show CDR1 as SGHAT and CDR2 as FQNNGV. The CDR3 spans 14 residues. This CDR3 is CASSLTTTYNEQFF. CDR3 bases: TGTGCCAGCAGCTTGACTACCACCTACAATGAGCAGTTCTTC.

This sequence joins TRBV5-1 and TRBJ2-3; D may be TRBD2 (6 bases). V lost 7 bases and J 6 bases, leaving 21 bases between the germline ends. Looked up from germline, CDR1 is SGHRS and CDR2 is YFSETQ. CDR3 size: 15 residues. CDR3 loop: CASSTEGLRYDTQYF. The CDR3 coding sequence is TGCGCCAGCTCGACCGAAGGACTACGATACGATACGCAGTATTTT.

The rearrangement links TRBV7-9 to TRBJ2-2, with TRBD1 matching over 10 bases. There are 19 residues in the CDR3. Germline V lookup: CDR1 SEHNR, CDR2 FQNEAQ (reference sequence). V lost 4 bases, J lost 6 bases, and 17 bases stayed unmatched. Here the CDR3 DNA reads TGTGCCAGCAGCTCATCCCCTCCCCGGACAGGGGGGGGTCCCGGGGAGCTGTTTTTT. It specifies CASSSSPPRTGGGPGELFF.

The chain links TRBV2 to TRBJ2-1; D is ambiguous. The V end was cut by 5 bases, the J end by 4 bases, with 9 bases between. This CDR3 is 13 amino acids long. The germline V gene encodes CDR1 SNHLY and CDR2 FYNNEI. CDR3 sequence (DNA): TGTGCCAGCAGTTTAGCATCTTACAATGAGCAGTTCTTC. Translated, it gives CASSLASYNEQFF.

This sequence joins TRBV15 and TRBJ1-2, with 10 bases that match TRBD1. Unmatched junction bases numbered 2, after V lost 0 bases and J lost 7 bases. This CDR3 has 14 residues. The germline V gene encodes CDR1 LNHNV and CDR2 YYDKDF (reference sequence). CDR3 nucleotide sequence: TGTGCCACCAGCAGAGATGGGACAGGGGTTGGCTACACCTTC. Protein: CATSRDGTGVGYTF.

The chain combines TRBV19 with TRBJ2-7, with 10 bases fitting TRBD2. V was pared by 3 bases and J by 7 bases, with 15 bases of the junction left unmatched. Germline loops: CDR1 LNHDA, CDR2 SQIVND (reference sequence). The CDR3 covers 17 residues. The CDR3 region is CASSMASSGGKSGEQYF. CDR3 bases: TGTGCCAGTAGTATGGCGAGTAGCGGGGGGAAATCGGGAGAGCAGTACTTC.

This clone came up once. In nucleotides, the CDR3 is TGTGCCAGCAGAGGACTAGCGGGGAACTCAGATACGCAGTATTTT. Residues: CASRGLAGNSDTQYF. The rearrangement joins TRBV7-2 to TRBJ2-3; the match to TRBD2 covers 12 bases. Germline V gene sequence: CDR1 SGHTA, CDR2 FQGNSA. The V and J ends lost 6 bases and 4 bases, in that order; junction bases with no gene match: 5. CDR3 size: 15 residues.

CDR3 bases: TGTGCCAGCAGGGGGCAGGGGGGCACCGGGGAGCTGTTTTTT. Its translation: CASRGQGGTGELFF. The V gene is TRBV7-3, the J gene TRBJ2-2; a possible D gene is TRBD1 (7 bases). The germline V and J ends were trimmed by 6 bases and 4 bases, with 12 bases remaining between them. Looked up from germline, CDR1 is SGHTA and CDR2 is FQGTGA. This CDR3 has 14 residues. Based on the CDR3 plus reference TRBV7-3 and TRBJ2-2, the full variable domain is GAGVSQTPSNKVTEKGKYVELRCDPISGHTALYWYRQSLGQGPEFLIYFQGTGAADDSGLPNDRFFAVRPEGSVSTLKIQRTERGDSAVYLCASRGQGGTGELFFGEGSRLTVL.

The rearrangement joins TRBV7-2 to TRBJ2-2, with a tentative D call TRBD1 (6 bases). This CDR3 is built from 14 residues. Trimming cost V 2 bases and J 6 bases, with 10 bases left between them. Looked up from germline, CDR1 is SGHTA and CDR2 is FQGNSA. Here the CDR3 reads CASSLLRGSGELFF. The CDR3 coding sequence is TGTGCCAGCAGCTTACTCAGGGGCTCCGGGGAGCTGTTTTTT.